The 31 T cell receptor beta chains reported below all come from one sample, sequenced in a study of blood T cells in healthy people across ages. Then a second PCR, running about 7 to 11 cycles, was carried out with a sample-barcoded 5' primer and a J-beta primer mix. MiXCR, run by TCRdb on the 5' RACE reads, gives a single entry per CDR3 protein. The table includes more than 550,000 distinct CDR3 sequences, about 20% detected once. The sequenced material came from blood. The source of these receptors is a man between 65 and 79 years old in good health.

This chain's CDR3 is CASSLSATGPEQYF. The CDR3 region has the DNA TGTGCCAGCAGTTTATCGGCAACAGGGCCCGAGCAGTACTTC. The chain has TRBV27 and TRBJ2-7; D perhaps matches TRBD1 (6 bases). V was clipped by 0 bases and J by 6 bases, with 12 bases between them. The CDR3 is 14 amino acids. The germline V gene encodes CDR1 MNHEY and CDR2 SMNVEV (reference sequence).

The chain links TRBV9 to TRBJ1-6; a possible D gene is TRBD1 (5 bases). The germline CDR1 and CDR2 sequences are SGDLS and YYNGEE. The V end lost 3 bases, the J end lost 8 bases, and 15 bases lay between the germline ends. This CDR3 has 15 amino acids. As DNA, the CDR3 is TGTGCCAGCAGCGCCCGAGGCAGGGCTGATTCACCCCTCCACTTT. Its protein product is CASSARGRADSPLHF.

This clonotype was observed at least ten times. This chain links TRBV7-9 with TRBJ2-1; 9 nucleotides agree with TRBD2. CDR1 is SEHNR, CDR2 FQNEAQ, per germline (reference sequence). The CDR3 consists of 13 residues. V shed 5 bases and J 14 bases; nucleotides not matched to a gene: 10. The CDR3 DNA sequence: TGTGCCAGCAGCCCCCTCCTGGGGACTAGCAAGTTCTTC. Translated: CASSPLLGTSKFF.

The chain recombines TRBV19 with TRBJ2-1; 9 bases line up with TRBD1. The V gene's germline CDR1 is LNHDA and CDR2 SQIVND (reference sequence). There are 14 residues in the CDR3. V lost 10 bases to trimming and J lost 7 bases; unmatched junction nucleotides: 11. The CDR3 region has the DNA TGTGCCACCGGACCGGGACAGGGTAAGAATGAGCAGTTCTTC. Amino acids: CATGPGQGKNEQFF.

The CDR3 region is CASSNRDRGPTNYNEQFF. CDR3 bases: TGCGCCAGCAGCAACCGGGACAGGGGACCCACAAATTACAATGAGCAGTTCTTC. The chain employs TRBV5-1 and TRBJ2-1; TRBD1 aligns across 10 bases. The CDR3 runs 18 residues. Germline lookup yields CDR1 SGHRS and CDR2 YFSETQ. V lost 4 bases, J lost 4 bases, and 14 bases stayed unmatched.

With regard to this clonotype: The conserved phenylalanine or tryptophan is not found at the CDR3 terminus, so this likely reflects a read error. For the CDR3, the DNA is TGTGCCAGCAGTTTTATAGCACTAGCGGGGGCGAGCACAGATACGCAGTATTCT. Residues: CASSFIALAGASTDTQYS. The chain carries TRBV12-3 or TRBV12-4 and TRBJ2-3; 11 nucleotides agree with TRBD2. The ends lost 3 bases at V and 0 bases at J; junction bases unmatched: 8. CDR3 length: 18 residues.

The J gene is TRBJ1-1, the V gene TRBV11-2; TRBD1 is a possible D gene (6 bases). The V gene lost 2 bases and the J gene lost 0 bases, with 10 bases spanning the gap. The CDR3 is made up of 15 amino acids. Looked up from germline, CDR1 is SGHAT and CDR2 is FQNNGV. The CDR3 reads CASSLFAGVNTEAFF. CDR3 DNA: TGTGCCAGCAGCTTATTTGCAGGGGTGAACACTGAAGCTTTCTTT.

This clonotype was recorded only once. Germline is not matched at one junction end, which may reflect a read error. V gene TRBV12-3 or TRBV12-4 combines with J gene TRBJ2-7, with a weak D call TRBD1 (6 bases). The CDR3 covers 16 residues. DNA for the CDR3: TGTGCCAGCAGTTTGAGGTGGGGGCCTTCCTCCTACGAGCAGCACTTC. It is translated as CASSLRWGPSSYEQHF.

This clonotype has only a few counts. The rearrangement joins TRBV24-1 to TRBJ1-4; no clear D. V was trimmed by 4 bases and J by 6 bases, leaving 11 bases between them. Germline loops: CDR1 KGHDR, CDR2 SFDVKD. This CDR3 has 14 amino acids. The CDR3 spells CATSDGTGDEKLFF. CDR3 DNA sequence: TGTGCCACCAGTGACGGAACGGGTGATGAAAAACTGTTTTTT.

This clonotype occurred a few times. This chain joins TRBV5-1 and TRBJ1-2; D not resolved. CDR3 length: 13 residues. V lost 0 bases, J lost 4 bases, and 7 bases lay in between. Germline V CDR1 and CDR2: SGHRS, YFSETQ. The CDR3 DNA reads TGCGCCAGCAGCTTGGACTGGGCCTATGGCTACACCTTC. It specifies CASSLDWAYGYTF.

There are many counts of this clonotype. The chain combines TRBV9 with TRBJ2-6; D is possibly TRBD1 (6 bases). V was pared by 5 bases and J by 0 bases, with 15 bases between. The CDR3 consists of 17 residues. Germline V gives CDR1 SGDLS, CDR2 YYNGEE. In DNA form, the CDR3 reads TGTGCCAGCAGGGAACAGGGCCCACACTCTGGGGCCAACGTCCTGACTTTC. The encoded protein is CASREQGPHSGANVLTF.

This sequence joins TRBV28 and TRBJ2-5, with D possibly TRBD1 on 6 matching bases. The CDR3 extends over 16 amino acids. V shed 5 bases and J shed 4 bases, with 20 bases lying between them. Germline V gives CDR1 MDHEN, CDR2 SYDVKM. CDR3 amino acids: CASSLRTVPRGETQYF. The CDR3 DNA reads TGTGCCAGCAGTCTAAGGACAGTCCCACGGGGAGAGACCCAGTACTTC.

This clonotype was seen more than once but under ten times. The chain has TRBV7-8 and TRBJ1-3; D call uncertain. The CDR3 totals 14 residues. Per the germline V gene, CDR1 is SGHVS and CDR2 is FQNEAQ. Trimming left V 3 bases short and J 1 base short, with 7 bases between. The CDR3 region is CASSFPFSGNTIYF. The DNA of the CDR3 is TGTGCCAGCAGCTTCCCCTTTTCTGGAAACACCATATATTTT.

This clonotype has at least ten counts. The gene calls are TRBV6-5 and TRBJ1-2; the match to TRBD1 covers 8 bases. The CDR3 length is 14 residues. The trim removed 5 bases at V and 8 bases at J, leaving 10 bases unmatched. Germline V lookup: CDR1 MNHEY, CDR2 SVGAGI. This CDR3 reads CASSPGQGMRGYTF. In DNA form, the CDR3 reads TGTGCCAGCAGTCCAGGACAGGGAATGCGAGGCTACACCTTC.

This sequence joins TRBV4-1 and TRBJ2-3, with 10 bases that match TRBD2. The J segment lost 7 bases and the V segment lost 0 bases, leaving 4 bases of the junction unmatched. This CDR3 contains 15 residues. Germline-derived CDR1 and CDR2 are MGHRA and YSYEKL. CDR3 nucleotide sequence: TGCGCCAGCAGCCAAGAACTAGCGGGGCTTTATACGCAGTATTTT. Translating it yields CASSQELAGLYTQYF.

V and J are TRBV30 and TRBJ1-3; D perhaps matches TRBD1 (5 bases). V was cut by 3 bases and J by 0 bases, with 9 bases left in between. This CDR3 has 14 amino acids. Per germline, CDR1 GTSNPN and CDR2 SVGIG (reference sequence). The CDR3 sequence is CAWSAGSSGNTIYF. The DNA of the CDR3 is TGTGCCTGGAGCGCAGGGAGCTCTGGAAACACCATATATTTT.

Remarks on this clonotype: At one end the junction does not follow the germline gene, possibly because of a read error. CDR3 residues: CTSSQETGSYEQYF. The CDR3 DNA reads as TGTACCAGCAGCCAAGAGACAGGCTCCTACGAGCAGTACTTC. V gene TRBV3-1 combines with J gene TRBJ2-7; perhaps TRBD1 as D (6 bases). Per germline, CDR1 LGHDT and CDR2 YNNKEL (reference sequence). The CDR3 has 14 residues.

This clonotype was observed a few times. The chain has TRBV5-1 and TRBJ1-2; no definite D call. This CDR3 is built from 13 residues. Germline values: CDR1 SGHRS, CDR2 YFSETQ. V dropped 0 bases and J dropped 6 bases, with 9 bases sitting between them. This chain's CDR3 is CASSLDGWDGYTF. DNA of the CDR3: TGCGCCAGCAGCTTGGATGGATGGGATGGCTACACCTTC.

The rearrangement uses TRBV15 and TRBJ2-5, with TRBD1 matching over 7 bases. The DNA matches TRBJ2-1 better at its end, which makes the J call doubtful. CDR3 length: 16 amino acids. Germline lookup yields CDR1 LNHNV and CDR2 YYDKDF (reference sequence). This CDR3 reads CATSTPTGSGKNEQFF. As DNA, the CDR3 is TGTGCCACCAGCACCCCGACAGGGAGTGGGAAGAATGAGCAGTTCTTC.

The chain has TRBV7-9 and TRBJ2-3, with D unclear. Looked up from germline, CDR1 is SEHNR and CDR2 is FQNEAQ (reference sequence). The V and J ends lost 4 bases and 4 bases respectively, with 6 bases between them. This CDR3 is built from 12 residues. CDR3 sequence reads: CASSSVADTQYF. CDR3 nucleotide sequence: TGTGCCAGCAGCTCCGTAGCAGATACGCAGTATTTT.

This chain links TRBV3-1 with TRBJ1-2, with D perhaps TRBD1 (5 bases). Germline CDR1 LGHDT, CDR2 YNNKEL (reference sequence). CDR3 size: 14 residues. V lost 4 bases to trimming and J lost 8 bases, with 17 bases between them. CDR3: CASSRGTALEGYTF. The CDR3 DNA sequence: TGTGCCAGCAGCCGGGGGACCGCTTTGGAGGGCTACACCTTC.

There are a few counts of this clonotype. The genes are TRBV11-2 and TRBJ2-5; possible D gene TRBD1, 6 bases. The DNA end lines up better with TRBJ2-7; the J call may be wrong. Germline CDR1 SGHAT, CDR2 FQNNGV. The length of the CDR3 is 16 residues. The CDR3: CASSLVLGTQGYEQYF. CDR3 DNA: TGTGCCAGCAGCTTAGTCCTGGGGACACAGGGCTACGAGCAGTACTTC.

On this clonotype itself: A junction end diverges from the germline sequence, so it may reflect a read error. The CDR3 DNA is TGTGCTAGCAGTTTAAAGGGAACTGGTAATGAGCAGTTCTTC. This gives the protein CASSLKGTGNEQFF. This chain uses TRBV12-3 or TRBV12-4 with TRBJ2-1; no definite D call. CDR3 size: 14 residues.

This clonotype occurred a few times. This sequence joins TRBV4-3 and TRBJ2-1, with 7 positions matching TRBD2. The CDR3 has 19 amino acids. The germline gives CDR1 LGHNA, CDR2 YSLEER. Trimming at V came to 0 bases and at J to 7 bases, leaving 18 bases not matched to a gene. The CDR3 protein is CASSQDREVFAGESNEQFF. The CDR3 coding sequence is TGCGCCAGCAGCCAAGATCGCGAAGTTTTTGCGGGAGAGTCAAATGAGCAGTTCTTC.

This clonotype was picked up a small number of times. The V and J genes are TRBV5-1 and TRBJ2-3, with 10 bases identical to TRBD1. V shed 3 bases and J 4 bases; nucleotides not matched to a gene: 5. The CDR3 consists of 15 residues. Looked up from germline, CDR1 is SGHRS and CDR2 is YFSETQ. CDR3 in DNA: TGCGCCAGCAGCTGGGACAGGGGAAACGCAGATACGCAGTATTTT. Translation: CASSWDRGNADTQYF.

This clonotype was observed a handful of times. One end of the junction varies from germline; a read error may be responsible. The chain recombines TRBV18 with TRBJ1-3; D gene uncertain. The CDR3 is made up of 15 amino acids. Germline V gene data show CDR1 as KGHSH and CDR2 as LQKENI. CDR3 bases: TGTACCAGCTCACCTACATCCCCGCAGGGAAACACCATATATTTT. Residues: CTSSPTSPQGNTIYF.

The chain has TRBV29-1 and TRBJ1-1; 7 nucleotides line up with TRBD1. V gave up 0 bases and J gave up 2 bases; unmatched junction bases: 15. The V gene's germline CDR1 is SQVTM and CDR2 ANQGSEA. This CDR3 region has 18 residues. The CDR3 DNA sequence: TGCAGCGTTGAAGAACCCTGGGACAGTCGAGGGATCAACACTGAAGCTTTCTTT. Translating gives CSVEEPWDSRGINTEAFF. Complete variable domain (other parts from reference TRBV29-1 and TRBJ1-1): SAVISQKPSRDICQRGTSLTIQCQVDSQVTMMFWYRQQPGQSLTLIATANQGSEATYESGFVIDKFPISRPNLTFSTLTVSNMSPEDSSIYLCSVEEPWDSRGINTEAFFGQGTRLTVV.

In its sample, this clonotype was seen many times. The genes are TRBV6-6 and TRBJ1-4; D gene unclear. The germline V gene has CDR1 MNHNY and CDR2 SVGAGI (reference sequence). The CDR3 contains 15 residues. The V gene lost 0 bases and the J gene lost 6 bases, with 11 bases spanning the gap. The CDR3 here is CASSYSGGPDEKLFF. The DNA for the CDR3 is TGTGCCAGCAGTTACTCGGGAGGGCCCGATGAAAAACTGTTTTTT.

The J gene is TRBJ2-5, the V gene TRBV6-6; 8 bases line up with TRBD1. V shed 4 bases, J shed 0 bases, and the junction held 7 bases outside the gene matches. CDR3 length equals 16 residues. The V gene's germline CDR1 is MNHNY and CDR2 SVGAGI (reference sequence). CDR3 in amino acids: CASSFGQGHYQETQYF. CDR3 nucleotide sequence: TGTGCCAGCAGTTTCGGACAGGGACATTACCAAGAGACCCAGTACTTC.

This clonotype was counted between two and nine times. V usage is TRBV7-2 and J usage is TRBJ1-5; D unresolved. The CDR3 is 12 amino acids. The germline V and J ends were trimmed by 1 base and 7 bases, with 5 bases remaining between them. Germline V gene lookup returns CDR1 SGHTA and CDR2 FQGNSA. The DNA for the CDR3 is TGTGCCAGCAGCTTAGACAGCCAGCCCCAGCATTTT. This encodes CASSLDSQPQHF. The whole variable domain, remainder taken from reference TRBV7-2 and TRBJ1-5, is GAGVSQSPSNKVTEKGKDVELRCDPISGHTALYWYRQSLGQGLEFLIYFQGNSAPDKSGLPSDRFSAERTGGSVSTLTIQRTQQEDSAVYLCASSLDSQPQHFGDGTRLSIL.

This clonotype has a handful of counts. The V and J genes are TRBV3-1 and TRBJ1-6; possible D gene TRBD1, 5 bases. CDR1 is LGHDT, CDR2 YNNKEL, per germline (reference sequence). This CDR3 contains 15 residues. Trimming cost V 0 bases and J 7 bases, with 10 bases left between them. The CDR3 DNA reads TGTGCCAGCAGCCAAGAAGCAGGGTGGAATTCACCCCTCCACTTT. Its protein product is CASSQEAGWNSPLHF.